This TCR beta chain was identified in a study of shared clonotypes between healthy human individuals. Trimming removed 2 bases from V and 6 bases from J, with 4 bases in between. CDR3 length: 12 residues. The germline V gene encodes CDR1 MNHEY and CDR2 SVGAGI. Repertoires were generated with immunoSEQ multiplex PCR, while TCRdb's copy carries only in-frame clones and drops some. The sample contains more than 550,000 clones, roughly nine tenths of which appear only once. CD45RO-negative cells were positively selected for CCR7, leaving out terminally differentiated effector memory CD45RA+ cells. The clonotype originates from a man in his thirties or forties in good health. The sample consisted of naive CD8+ T cells sorted from blood. J is TRBJ2-2 and V is TRBV6-5; D unclear. Here the CDR3 reads CASSYLSGELFF. The CDR3, as DNA: TGTGCCAGCAGTTACCTGTCCGGGGAGCTGTTTTTT.